Listed here are 9 T cell receptor beta chains from one sample, sequenced in a study of blood T cell repertoires in COVID-19. Clones were read by immunoSEQ multiplex PCR, and TCRdb kept only the in-frame ones, dropping some. The table shows about 59,000 clones, with 73% occurring only once. Specimen: peripheral blood. All receptors derive from a woman aged 45-60 years with active or convalescent COVID-19.

V is TRBV4-2 and J is TRBJ2-1; 8 nucleotides line up with TRBD2. The CDR3 spans 17 residues. Germline V CDR1 and CDR2: LGHNA, YNFKEQ. V shed 11 bases and J 0 bases; nucleotides not matched to a gene: 15. This CDR3 reads CASGAAGGPISYNEQFF. CDR3 sequence (DNA): TGTGCCTCCGGGGCGGCGGGAGGACCTATCTCCTACAATGAGCAGTTCTTC.

The rearrangement joins TRBV27 to TRBJ1-4, with 8 bases aligning to TRBD1. Per germline, CDR1 MNHEY and CDR2 SMNVEV (reference sequence). Germline trimming cut 3 bases from V and 5 bases from J; bases unmatched to any gene: 5. The CDR3 has 15 residues. CDR3 protein: CASSFGGQGNEKLFF. In DNA, the CDR3 is TGTGCCAGCAGTTTCGGTGGACAGGGAAATGAAAAACTGTTTTTT.

This clone was observed a handful of times. The junction departs from the called germline gene at one end, perhaps through a read error. This chain connects TRBV5-6 to TRBJ2-7; 11 nucleotides line up with TRBD2. This CDR3 has 14 residues. Germline values: CDR1 SGHDT, CDR2 YYEEEE. The CDR3 loop reads CASRLGLAEQGGYF. The CDR3 nucleotides read TGTGCCAGCAGGTTGGGACTAGCGGAGCAGGGCGGGTACTTC. The complete variable domain, with remaining parts taken from reference TRBV5-6 and TRBJ2-7, reads DAGVTQSPTHLIKTRGQQVTLRCSPKSGHDTVSWYQQALGQGPQFIFQYYEEEERQRGNFPDRFSGHQFPNYSSELNVNALLLGDSALYLCASRLGLAEQGGYFGPGTRLTVT.

Details on this clone: This sample also contains other DNA sequences that code for the same CDR3. The chain joins TRBV5-1 to TRBJ2-2; TRBD1 might be the D (5 bases). This CDR3 is built from 15 residues. V lost 0 bases and J lost 1, with 7 bases in between. CDR1 and CDR2 from the germline V gene are SGHRS and YFSETQ. The CDR3: CASSLGGRNTGELFF. DNA of the CDR3: TGCGCCAGCAGCTTGGGGGGCAGGAACACCGGGGAGCTGTTTTTT.

The V and J genes are TRBV4-2 and TRBJ2-3; TRBD1 agrees at 7 bases. J gave up 3 bases and V 2 bases, and 26 bases lay outside the gene matches. In germline, CDR1 is LGHNA, CDR2 YNFKEQ. The CDR3 consists of 22 residues. In DNA form, the CDR3 reads TGTGCCAGCAGCCAACATCTCCCTTCCGGGACAGCTCACCACACAAGGACAGATACGCAGTATTTT. Its translation is CASSQHLPSGTAHHTRTDTQYF.

J is TRBJ2-1 and V is TRBV20-1; D is uncertain. Per the germline V gene, CDR1 is DFQATT and CDR2 is SNEGSKA (reference sequence). The CDR3 contains 11 residues. The CDR3 sequence: CRDDSNNEQFF. The CDR3 region has the DNA TGCAGGGATGACTCCAATAATGAGCAGTTCTTC.

The CDR3: CAWSFQQGASYEQYF. The CDR3, as DNA: TGTGCCTGGAGTTTCCAACAGGGGGCATCCTACGAGCAGTACTTC. The chain employs TRBV30 and TRBJ2-7; 9 bases are shared with TRBD1. With V trimmed by 2 bases and J by 1 base, 6 bases remained unmatched. CDR1 and CDR2 from the germline V gene are GTSNPN and SVGIG (reference sequence). The CDR3 has 15 amino acids.

CDR3 bases: TGCGCCAGCAGCCAAGACCCAGGGGTAGACTATGGCTACACCTTC. Residues: CASSQDPGVDYGYTF. V and J are TRBV4-1 and TRBJ1-2; weak D call: TRBD1 (6 bases). This CDR3 region has 15 residues. Germline CDR1 is MGHRA and CDR2 is YSYEKL. The germline V and J ends were trimmed by 0 bases and 3 bases, with 11 bases remaining between them.

The V call is TRBV28, the J call TRBJ1-4, with no clear D. The V gene lost 4 bases and the J gene lost 0 bases, with 9 bases spanning the gap. The CDR3 has 15 residues. CDR1 is MDHEN, CDR2 SYDVKM, per germline. In DNA form, the CDR3 reads TGTGCCAGCAGTTCTCCGGGAGCAACTAATGAAAAACTGTTTTTT. It codes for CASSSPGATNEKLFF.